The present T cell receptor (beta chain) was sequenced within a study of cytomegalovirus exposure and HLA in healthy donors. This CDR3 is built from 15 residues. Germline-derived CDR1 and CDR2 are SGHTA and FQGNSA. Trimming removed 0 bases at V and 2 bases at J, with 10 bases between. The study, taken as a whole, reports: Rarity marked most TCR sequences, yet some public TCRs occurred in many donors. Listed as cytomegalovirus-associated were 164 TCR beta chains. Diagnosis of cytomegalovirus status made by the classifier reportedly showed high specificity and sensitivity.

For this clone: No antigen is known for it.

Donors came from a validation cohort of approximately 110 subjects, distinct from the first 666-subject cohort. The repertoire was sequenced with immunoSEQ multiplex PCR; TCRdb's copy has only in-frame clones and lacks some. Here the sample spans tens of thousands of clones, 85% to 95% being singletons. Sequenced input: PBMCs. This sequence was found in a woman aged 18-35 years in good health and CMV-seronegative. The chain uses TRBV7-2 and TRBJ2-5; D gene uncertain. For the CDR3, the DNA is TGTGCCAGCAGCTTAGCGGGCTTAAGGCAAGAGACCCAGTACTTC. Amino acids: CASSLAGLRQETQYF.